This TCR beta chain was observed in a study of cytomegalovirus exposure and HLA in healthy donors (dated by TCRdb to about 2017). Broadly, across the study: An earlier analysis of 587 of the donors reported 250 to 300 Gb of sequence data and 100 million to 120 million unique TCR beta sequences obtained from roughly 170 million T cells. An earlier analysis of some 600 of the donors applied high-throughput TCR beta sequencing to assess whether each TCR beta V gene segment acted as functional or pseudogenic. The study aimed to test whether cataloging public T cell receptors could reveal signatures of past pathogen exposure. In the later analysis, no new phenotypic data were used to find candidate immune exposures; instead, reliance was placed on TCR beta sequences and their occurrence across donors. All discovery cohort repertoires had been generated using a single sequencing platform. Of the 300 to 500 genotyped donors, 80% to 90% were placed in the genetic ancestry cluster associated with self-reported Caucasian donors. The study combined high-throughput TCR immunosequencing, statistical association of individual TCRs with disease status, and machine learning to predict cytomegalovirus infection status. The study profiled the T cell repertoires of some 610 subjects by immunosequencing and related them to cytomegalovirus serostatus. Across some 400 genotyped donors of the cohort, an average of approximately 200,000 unique TCR beta nucleotide sequences per donor were sequenced, and around 20% of those sequences were non-productive. Donor age, sex, ethnicity and CMV serostatus were collected together with the repertoire data. HLA typing covered class I and class II loci at four-digit resolution. A few DR-DQ haplotypes were handled as single units for association and clustering because linkage in the cohort was strong. About 300 gigabases of sequencing data and roughly 90 million unique TCR sequences were included in an early release covering about 700 HLA-typed donors. To study patterns of TCR occurrence, a later analysis re-analyzed previously published TCR beta repertoires from around 660 donors and added high-resolution HLA genotyping. Besides the first cohort of roughly 660 subjects, a separate validation cohort made up of over 100 different subjects was used. The number of donors typed differed by locus, with 629-630 for A, B, C, DRB1 and DQB1, more than 500 for DQA1, 600 to 610 for DPA1, and around 460 for DPB1. Genome-wide SNP genotypes for about 55% of the 666 donors were used in a later genetic analysis, which treated that subset as a discovery cohort. Broad study findings and their caveats: A later genetic analysis reported fewer N-insertions in productive TCRs among donors in an Asian-associated ancestry cluster than the roughly 700-donor mean. Roughly uniform sequencing depth across donors was assumed in presence/absence analyses, although this assumption may not hold. Most TCR sequences were seen in very few donors, while some public TCRs were found in many individuals. A later analysis found that most CMV-associated TCR beta chains appeared HLA-restricted, with HLA associations seemingly driven largely by CMV exposure. A further reported finding was that TCR beta sequences accurately predicted the HLA-A and HLA-B alleles for most subjects in the first cohort. In a later analysis, HLA-associated TCR beta chains showed more clonal expansion and lower generation probabilities than non-associated chains that were equally common. In a later analysis, the rate of TCR association differed among HLA loci, with DRB1 alleles having the most associated TCRs and HLA-C alleles having the fewest. Correlated functional status among segregating V segments might be attributable to linkage disequilibrium, but an unknown experimental factor could not be ruled out. Immune exposure information for the cohort was limited to CMV serostatus. Assigning TCR associations to individual alleles was difficult when HLA alleles, especially DR and DQ, strongly co-occurred. In a later genetic analysis, a missense DCLRE1C variant was associated with V-gene and J-gene trimming of TCR beta chains, and the association was replicated in an independent cohort. The study gave a list of more than 150 TCR beta chains associated with cytomegalovirus. The earlier analysis of 587 of the donors excluded some 15 rarely observed V segments, including chromosome 9 orphons, because counts were too low. In a later analysis, around 17,000 TCR beta sequences were associated with specific HLA alleles at a false discovery rate of 0.05. The classifier was reported to diagnose cytomegalovirus status with high specificity and sensitivity in both the original and validation cohorts. In vitro tests confirmed that a few of the cytomegalovirus-associated TCR beta chains recognize cytomegalovirus antigens. Several of the top co-occurrence clusters appeared to be linked to parvovirus B19, influenza, CMV and Epstein-Barr virus, according to a later analysis. Some IMGT-functional V segments, including TRBV6-2 and TRBV6-3, could not be distinguished by the 87-base-pair reads and were therefore excluded. It was suggested by the authors that the approach could potentially be generalized to other disease states and immunological phenotypes. Because HLA typing was missing for some donors at each locus, association tests included only the typed subset. Only TCR beta chains were sequenced in this cohort, and the absence of alpha or paired-chain data limited detectable features. An earlier analysis of around 540 of the donors showed that most TCR beta V segments appeared in productive rearrangements either about 87% or about 30% of the time, which broadly matched IMGT annotations. The sequencing pipeline was judged likely to have produced a cluster of highly shared sequence variants as a technical artifact.

The cohort comprised more than 550 healthy bone marrow donors. All cohort members were sampled while nominally healthy, although unrecorded immune exposures were likely present. The donor tested CMV seronegative and was one of the 352 seronegative cohort members. Every donor gave a peripheral blood sample, and the peripheral blood mononuclear cells from that sample were used for TCR beta sequencing. The Qiagen DNeasy Blood Extraction Kit was used to extract genomic DNA from the blood cell samples. V loses 0 bases at its end and J loses 6 bases; junction bases beyond the gene matches: 7. From a lookup of the germline V gene (reference sequence), CDR1 and CDR2 are MNHNY and SVGAGI. Taken from cysteine to phenylalanine, the CDR3 has 16 residues. The CDR3 DNA has 48 bases and is translated from base 1. Receptors were amplified or captured by the immunoSEQ multiplex PCR assay. For the multiplex PCR, a mixture combining 60 forward primers for TCR Vbeta segments and 13 reverse primers for TCR Jbeta segments was used. A multiplex PCR assay on genomic DNA amplified the CDR3 region of rearranged TCR beta genes. Amplified TCR beta libraries were sequenced as 87-base-pair reads on the Illumina HiSeq System. The study's processing was this. In a later analysis, some 80 million unique TCR beta chains were counted across the 690 or so repertoires, and roughly 10 million of these chains were shared by at least two donors. To remove PCR and sequencing errors, raw reads were error-corrected and collapsed into unique sequences using a nearest-neighbor algorithm that merged closely related sequences. V, D and J gene segments were assigned by aligning CDR3 sequences to IMGT reference sequences. Each retained sequence needed at least a six-nucleotide match to both a V gene segment and a J gene segment. Rearrangements were called productive when the CDR3 lacked stop codons and stayed in frame with V and J; all others were non-productive. CDR3 was defined according to IMGT convention as the region running from the second conserved V-encoded cysteine to the conserved J-encoded phenylalanine. The earlier analysis of 500 to 750 of the donors excluded any sequence lacking an unambiguous match to a single V gene segment. An earlier analysis of almost 600 of the donors classified V segments as functional when productive rearrangements were above 56.7% and as segregating when the standard deviation between donors was above 5%. To diagnose cytomegalovirus status from the catalog of TCR beta chain sequences, a statistical classification framework was built. V and J gene assignment, in a later analysis, came from comparing TCR nucleotide sequences with IMGT/GENE-DB human TR gene sequences. The TCRdist pipeline was used in a later analysis to assign CDR3 sequences and most-parsimonious VDJ recombination scenarios. In a later analysis, each TCR beta chain was defined by its CDR3 amino acid sequence together with its V-gene family, and reads lacking a unique V-gene family were excluded. As a way to deal with suspected cross-contamination and a sequencing artifact, a later analysis dropped 500 to 700 nucleotide sequences that were highly shared and had low generation probability. In a later analysis, a clonal expansion index for each public chain was calculated from normalized within-repertoire ranks of inferred template counts. A later analysis computed generation probabilities with a VDJ recombination model fitted to out-of-frame rearrangements, and checked the results against IGoR. A later analysis scored TCR-TCR, TCR-HLA and TCR-CMV co-occurrence with hypergeometric tests, applying a repertoire-size bias correction to TCR pairs. In a later analysis, false discovery rates were estimated by permuting HLA or CMV assignments 20 times. In a later analysis, co-occurring TCRs were grouped using DBSCAN, with TCRdist sequence similarity added in when clustering inside HLA-allele-positive subsets. Co-occurrence clustering excluded repertoires with fewer than 30,000 or more than 120,000 public chains, plus five with anomalous nucleotide sharing. TCRdb's version of the immuneACCESS table is confined to in-frame rearrangements and falls short of the full clone set. An unresolved V gene accounts for under half of the shortfall where checked; the remainder is of unknown origin. Clonal size and the V and J genes are those of that table, whereas D and trimming came from the DNA. In this sample the table shows about 150,000 clones, approximately 83% of which occur a single time. Approximately 3.4% of the sample is held by the ten biggest clonotypes.

Worth noting for this clone: The antigen this receptor binds is unknown. The sample holds no much larger clone one base away, and base qualities are not on file.

The source is a man in his forties in good health and CMV-seronegative. Sequenced input: PBMCs. Here the chain combines TRBV6-6 and TRBJ2-7, and TRBD2 matches 11 of the central bases. The DNA sequence reads TGTGCCAGCAGTTACTCGATTAGCGGGAGGGATCCCGAGCAGTACTTC. The resulting protein is CASSYSISGRDPEQYF.